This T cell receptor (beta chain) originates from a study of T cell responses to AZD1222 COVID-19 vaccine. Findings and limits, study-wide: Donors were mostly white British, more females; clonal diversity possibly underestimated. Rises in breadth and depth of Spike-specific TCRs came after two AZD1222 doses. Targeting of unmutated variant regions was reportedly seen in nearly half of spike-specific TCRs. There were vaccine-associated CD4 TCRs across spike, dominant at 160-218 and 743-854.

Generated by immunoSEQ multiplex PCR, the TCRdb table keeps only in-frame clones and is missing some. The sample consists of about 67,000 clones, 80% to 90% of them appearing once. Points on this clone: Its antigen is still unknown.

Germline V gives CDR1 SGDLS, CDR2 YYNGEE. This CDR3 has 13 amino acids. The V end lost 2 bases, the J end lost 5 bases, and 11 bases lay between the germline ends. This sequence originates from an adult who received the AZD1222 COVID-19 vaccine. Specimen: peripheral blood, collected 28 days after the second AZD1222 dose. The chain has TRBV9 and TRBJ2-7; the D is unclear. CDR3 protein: CASSVGPTNEQYF. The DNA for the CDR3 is TGTGCCAGCAGCGTCGGACCCACCAACGAGCAGTACTTC.